The source of this T cell receptor (beta chain) is a study of shared clonotypes between healthy human individuals (dated by TCRdb to 2020 to 2021). For the study in its entirety: The cohort included three men and two women between 18 and 49 years of age. For each donor, CD4 naive and CD4 memory were each run on three plates, CD8 naive on two plates, and CD8 memory on one plate. Blood TCR repertoires of five healthy adults were deeply sequenced to estimate repertoire size and the extent of clonotype sharing between individuals. Libraries were prepared and TCR repertoires were sequenced by different laboratories using diverse techniques, in order to increase sequencing depth and limit assay-specific biases. Between about 0.94 and 8.9 billion PBMCs per donor were obtained by leukapheresis. The investigation overall reported the following: Sampling was limited to blood, and TCR repertoires in tissue likely differ from TCR repertoires in blood. Compared with non-shared clonotypes, the clonotypes found in all four sorted-subset donors had higher generation probabilities. Larger estimated clonotype richness was generally found for naive subsets than for memory subsets. Approximately 4.8% of naive CD4, more than 3% of naive CD8, approximately 2.2% of memory CD4, and 0.35% to 0.5% of memory CD8 clonotypes were shared across a handful of donors. The small number of donors limited the genetic and exposure-history diversity represented. Rarefaction of sorted-subset datasets indicated incomplete sequencing despite the large sequencing depth. Pairwise subsampling led to the expectation that sequencing depth would affect the degree of clonotype sharing among donors.

TCR CDR3 regions were amplified from genomic DNA by multiplex PCR using the deep immunoSEQ assay. Genomic DNA extracted from each cell subset was distributed evenly over all wells of several immunoSEQ 96-well plates, and each plate served as one replicate. For sorted subsets, each replicate PCR was loaded with about 200 ng genomic DNA, equivalent to 30,000 to 35,000 T cell genomes. The purified libraries were quantified using a Qubit 3.0 fluorometer, sized with a Bioanalyzer 2100, and then quantified again using the KAPA Library Quantification kit. Every immunoSEQ 96-well plate was sequenced on a separate single-read 150-cycle Illumina NextSeq 550 flow cell. In the paper's pipeline: Because the immunoSEQ output included only junctional sequences and no quality scores, the filtering could not be the same as the filtering used for full-length reads. Sequences were annotated with PyIR, a Python wrapper for IgBLAST v1.9, and V/J genes and CDR3 were assigned using IMGT germline references. Reads with weak V/J assignments (E-value above 1e-6), missing CDR3, stop codons, out-of-frame junctions, or ambiguous translated residues were removed. A V3J clonotype was defined by an identical inferred V gene, J gene, and CDR3 amino acid sequence. The percentage overlap between two repertoires was calculated by dividing the number of shared unique clonotypes by the size of the smaller repertoire. Richness of each repertoire was evaluated using RTK rarefaction, the Chao1 estimator, and Recon v2.1 estimates of unobserved clonotypes. Generation probabilities for all TCRbeta clonotypes obtained by the gDNA method from a handful of donors were computed using OLGA. As stored in TCRdb, this immuneACCESS dataset retains in-frame rearrangements with V and J assigned. A fraction of the clones does not appear; measured against another copy, unresolved V genes explain less than half of the discrepancy, and the remainder lacks a known reason. Clone size and V and J calls were adopted from that table, with D and trimming inferred from the DNA. In all, the sample holds a few hundred thousand clones, and approximately 70% of those were seen once. The ten largest clonotypes hold 8.5% to 14% of the sample.

Healthy HIV-negative adults with no recently reported acute infections or vaccinations were included as donors. Only Caucasian adults living in Nashville, Tennessee, USA were represented among the donors. Magnetic negative selection was used to enrich CD4+ T cells, after which naive cells were positively selected on CD45RA and the negative fraction became the memory subset. After blood collection by leukapheresis, PBMCs were isolated using Ficoll-Histopaque density gradient centrifugation and then cryopreserved in the vapor phase of liquid nitrogen. Purity and quantity of every magnetically sorted T cell population were checked by analytical flow cytometry. Genomic DNA was isolated from every sorted fraction and measured by UV absorbance on a Nanodrop 2000c. CDR1 and CDR2, per the germline V gene, are SGHTA and FQGNSA. CDR3 length: 13 amino acids, cysteine to phenylalanine. Only the CDR3 DNA stays, 39 bases, in frame from base 1. Trimming costs V 1 base and J 4 bases, and their ends lie 7 bases apart.

Comments on this clone: Its specific antigen is unknown. Per-base qualities were not stored, and no clone one base away is much larger. This sample also contains other DNA sequences that code for the same CDR3.

Sample: memory CD4+ T cells sorted from blood. Reading the label with the study, this specimen's cell subset or site is: CD45RA-negative fraction. The source is a young man in good health. The receptor chain draws on TRBV7-2 and TRBJ1-2, and TRBD1 may be the D gene, going by 6 matching bases. CDR3 sequence: CASSLGQVYGYTF. At the DNA level, the sequence is TGTGCCAGCAGCTTAGGACAGGTCTATGGCTACACCTTC.